This T cell receptor beta chain was observed in a study of T cells in Graves' hyperthyroidism and ophthalmopathy. Diagnoses rested on clinical symptoms, serum thyroxine and TRAb, thyroid ultrasound and orbital computed tomography. This clonotype was observed many times. The antigen is not known. Broader study findings: The majority of expanded thyroid clonotypes above 0.001 also appeared in blood.

Amplified regions were TCR beta CDR3 sequences from RNA transcripts. First-round RT-PCR targeting the TCR CDR3 was performed with the HTBI primer set. MiXCR, run by TCRdb on the multiplex PCR reads, gives a single entry per CDR3 protein. The table records almost 600,000 distinct CDR3 sequences, just over 45% of them present only once. The CDR3 loop spans 14 amino acids. Germline V lookup: CDR1 SGHVS, CDR2 FQNEAQ. With 5 bases clipped from V and 3 bases from J, the junction kept 6 bases outside the gene matches. The chain is built from TRBV7-8 and TRBJ2-7, with TRBD2 identical over 8 bases. The source of this sequence is a woman younger than 30 with Graves' hyperthyroidism. Material for sequencing was peripheral blood or thyroid tissue (not recorded which). CDR3 DNA sequence: TGTGCCAGCAGCGTAGTAGCGGGACACTACGAGCAGTACTTC. It encodes CASSVVAGHYEQYF.